Reported below is one T cell receptor beta chain. Its antigen remains unidentified. No much larger clonotype is one base removed from it; base qualities were not supplied. At diagnosis, peripheral blood, uninvolved tumor-adjacent lung and tumor were collected and stored as a combination of fresh-frozen and FFPE material. For TCR repertoire profiling, blood samples were analyzed as peripheral blood mononuclear cells. This entry comes from a study of T cells in localized non-small cell lung cancer (dated by TCRdb to 2019 to 2021). Study-level background: T cell repertoires of about 240 early-stage NSCLC patients were analyzed, with tumors being compared against uninvolved tumor-adjacent lungs. All 230 or so NSCLC patients in the cohort were treatment-naive and had localized lung tumors that were resected. Of the NSCLC patients, 120 to 150 were male and some 97 were female, and the mean age was about 69 years. General findings and caveats noted by the study authors: Multi-region tumor sequencing was not performed, so intratumor heterogeneity could not be excluded. A median of around 60 of the top 100 tumor clones turned up in the paired uninvolved adjacent lung, and fewer than 35 of those clones also ranked among the top 100 of that same adjacent lung. Higher T cell density in blood was associated with longer overall survival, whereas higher clonality in adjacent lung was associated with shorter survival. Uninvolved tumor-adjacent lung showed the highest T cell clonality, higher than tumor, which suggests more focused antigenic responses in the uninvolved tumor-adjacent lung. Since the design was exploratory, TCR variables were selected using unadjusted p-values with no false-discovery rate correction.

V is pruned by 6 bases and J by 8 bases, leaving 15 bases of the junction without a gene match. CDR1 PRHDT and CDR2 FYEKMQ were looked up in the germline V gene (reference sequence). The CDR3 starts with the cysteine, ends with the phenylalanine, and has 17 residues. Kept here is only the CDR3 DNA, which spans 51 bases and is read in frame from base 1. The immunoSEQ Assay was used to sequence TCR beta CDR3 regions from DNA. In the authors' own workflow: T cell density was computed as TCR beta template counts normalized to usable DNA estimated by amplifying housekeeping genes. The preseqR package was used to estimate richness by extrapolating to 400,000 templates for PBMC samples and to 120,000 templates for tissue samples. Clonality was taken to be one minus Pielou's evenness. To identify tissue-enriched TCRs, differential abundance testing was run on productive amino-acid clonotypes with a minimum total count of 5 and an alpha of 0.1. The Jaccard Index and the Morisita Overlap Index were used to measure how much the repertoires overlapped between compartments. GLIPH grouped TCR beta CDR3s together with public tetramer-defined viral CDR3s, and a viral motif had to include at least three viral sequences and show V-gene enrichment. TCRdb re-hosts the immuneACCESS table, in-frame sequences only. Its copies lack some clones; in the studies checked, an unresolved V gene accounts for under half of them, and the cause for the rest is not known. That table furnishes V, J and clone size, whereas the DNA furnished D and trimming. Within this sample are about 33,000 clones, with over 75% of them counted one time only. The top ten hold 15% to 20% of the sample.

The sample in question was peripheral blood, obtained before any cancer treatment. Recombination linked TRBV13 to TRBJ1-6, with 8 central nucleotides matching TRBD1. The clonotype was recovered from a male donor aged 60 or over with stage III squamous cell lung carcinoma. CDR3 reads: CASRHTQGANPDSPLHF. The sequenced DNA: TGTGCCAGCAGACATACTCAGGGGGCCAATCCGGATTCACCCCTCCACTTT.